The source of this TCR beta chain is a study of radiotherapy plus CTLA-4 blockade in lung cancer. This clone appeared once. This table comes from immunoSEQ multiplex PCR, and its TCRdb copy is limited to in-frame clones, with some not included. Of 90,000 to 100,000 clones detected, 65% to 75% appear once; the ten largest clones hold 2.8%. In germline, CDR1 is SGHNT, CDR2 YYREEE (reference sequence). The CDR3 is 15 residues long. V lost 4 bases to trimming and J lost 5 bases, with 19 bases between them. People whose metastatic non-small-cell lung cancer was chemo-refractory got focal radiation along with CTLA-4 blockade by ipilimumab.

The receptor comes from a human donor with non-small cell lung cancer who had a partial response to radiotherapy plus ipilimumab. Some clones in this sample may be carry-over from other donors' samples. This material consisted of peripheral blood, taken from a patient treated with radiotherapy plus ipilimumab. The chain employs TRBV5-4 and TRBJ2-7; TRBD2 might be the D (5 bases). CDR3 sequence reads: CASSGPPDPEDEQYF. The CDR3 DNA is TGTGCCAGCAGCGGACCCCCTGACCCGGAGGACGAGCAGTACTTC.